This T cell receptor beta chain was sequenced during a study of monozygotic twins with inflammatory bowel disease. Overall study findings and caveats: Healthy co-twins had higher TCRbeta inverse Simpson diversity than their IBD twins.

Germline CDR1 and CDR2: SGHVS and FQNEAQ. The CDR3 loop spans 15 amino acids. The template was total RNA from whole blood, with no T cell sorting. The UMIs contained a 6-nucleotide sample barcode. They were added by template switching during cDNA synthesis. TCRdb reworked the 5' RACE reads into one entry per CDR3 protein, no DNA. Its listing shows about 210,000 distinct CDR3 sequences. Comment on this clonotype: Its antigen is not known.

The source material was blood. The receptor was derived from a human donor with ulcerative colitis or Crohn's disease, or a healthy co-twin of an affected twin (not recorded which). The rearrangement joins TRBV7-8 to TRBJ2-2; the D gene TCRdb calls, TRBD2, cannot be checked with no DNA. The CDR3 loop is CASSSSGGATGELFF. Filled out from reference TRBV7-8 and TRBJ2-2, the complete variable domain reads GAGVSQSPRYKVAKRGQDVALRCDPISGHVSLFWYQQALGQGPEFLTYFQNEAQLDKSGLPSDRFFAERPEGSVSTLKIQRTQQEDSAVYLCASSSSGGATGELFFGEGSRLTVL.